The rows below give T cell receptor beta chains drawn from one sample of a study of blood T cells in healthy people across ages. TCRdb called the 5' RACE reads again in MiXCR, with one record for every CDR3 protein. Counted here are some 1.5 million distinct CDR3 sequences, 28% occurring once; the ten biggest clones make up 6.5% to 8.5%. Specimen: blood. The receptors derive from a woman aged 25 to 39 in good health. Each CDR3 is given with its conserved first and last residue. The D gene is left open where the match is weak. Not every row has a clone size; where given, it reads once, few, many or a size class.

clone_size,v_call,j_call,d_call,cdr3_aa,cdr3_nt
-,TRBV2,TRBJ2-7,TRBD1,CASRLNRGGEQYF,TGTGCCAGCAGATTGAACAGGGGTGGCGAGCAGTACTTC
many,TRBV6-6,TRBJ2-7,TRBD2,CATRGGGSYEQYF,TGTGCCACCCGGGGCGGGGGGTCCTACGAGCAGTACTTC
-,TRBV5-6,TRBJ2-5,-,CAGSLVGEETQYF,TGTGCCGGCAGCTTGGTCGGGGAAGAGACCCAGTACTTC
-,TRBV28,TRBJ2-5,-,CASSRRTKQETQYF,TGTGCCAGCAGCCGACGGACTAAACAAGAGACCCAGTACTTC
-,TRBV2,TRBJ2-1,-,CASTATVGSNEQFF,TGTGCCAGCACCGCGACGGTGGGGTCGAATGAGCAGTTCTTC
many,TRBV20-1,TRBJ2-7,TRBD2,CSAQSLAGALRYEQYF,TGCAGTGCTCAGTCGCTAGCGGGGGCTCTCCGTTACGAGCAGTACTTC
-,TRBV3-1,TRBJ2-1,TRBD2,CASSQPRGGAGDEQFF,TGTGCCAGCAGCCAACCCCGCGGGGGGGCTGGGGATGAGCAGTTCTTC
few,TRBV19,TRBJ1-5,-,CASSTGTYSNQPQHF,TGTGCCAGTAGTACCGGGACGTATAGCAATCAGCCCCAGCATTTT
-,TRBV6-6,TRBJ2-1,-,CAALAGEQFF,TGTGCCGCTCTCGCGGGTGAGCAGTTCTTC
many,TRBV7-2,TRBJ1-2,-,CASSLNPVRARGYTF,TGTGCCAGCAGCTTAAACCCTGTTAGGGCCCGGGGCTACACCTTC
once,TRBV4-1,TRBJ1-2,-,CASSQTGQSSLGF,TGCGCCAGCAGCCAAACAGGGCAGTCGTCGTTGGGCTTC
-,TRBV25-1,TRBJ1-6,-,CASSEYREDLQGVPPLHF,TGTGCCAGCAGTGAATATCGGGAAGACTTACAAGGTGTCCCACCCCTCCACTTT
-,TRBV7-9,TRBJ1-3,TRBD1,CASWDSPFSGNTIYF,TGTGCCAGCTGGGACAGCCCATTCTCTGGAAACACCATATATTTT
few,TRBV5-1,TRBJ1-2,TRBD1,CASSLELAGTGYGYTF,TGCGCCAGCAGCTTGGAACTGGCCGGGACAGGGTATGGCTACACCTTC
few,TRBV20-1,TRBJ2-5,-,CSACPPGGGRAGETQYF,TGCAGTGCTTGCCCCCCAGGGGGCGGGAGGGCCGGAGAGACCCAGTACTTC
many,TRBV30,TRBJ2-7,TRBD1,CACSRGRSYEQYF,TGTGCCTGTAGCAGGGGGCGTTCCTACGAGCAGTACTTC
many,TRBV14,TRBJ2-1,-,CASSQGRYEQFF,TGTGCCAGCAGCCAGGGGAGGTATGAGCAGTTCTTC